The present TCR beta chain was sequenced within a study of blood T cell repertoires in COVID-19. Turning to the study itself: Whether acute or convalescent, the COVID-19 samples came from the United States, Italy and Spain.

Authors' analysis steps: Researchers report that nucleated cell counts were estimated from reference gene primer amplification. Only in-frame clones appear in the TCRdb table, and some are missing; sequencing was by immunoSEQ multiplex PCR. The V and J calls and clone size come from that table; D and trimming were worked out from the DNA. The sample records about 160,000 clones, about 80% being singletons. CDR1 and CDR2 (germline): SGHDT, YYEEEE. V lost 4 bases, J lost 5 bases, and 5 bases stayed unmatched. This CDR3 comprises 13 residues. This sequence was found in a man in his sixties or seventies who had recovered from COVID-19. The sample was peripheral blood. The rearrangement links TRBV5-6 to TRBJ2-7; TRBD2 matches 8 bases. The CDR3 nucleotides are TGTGCCAGCAGCCCGGGGACTAGTAACGAGCAGTACTTC. This translates into CASSPGTSNEQYF.